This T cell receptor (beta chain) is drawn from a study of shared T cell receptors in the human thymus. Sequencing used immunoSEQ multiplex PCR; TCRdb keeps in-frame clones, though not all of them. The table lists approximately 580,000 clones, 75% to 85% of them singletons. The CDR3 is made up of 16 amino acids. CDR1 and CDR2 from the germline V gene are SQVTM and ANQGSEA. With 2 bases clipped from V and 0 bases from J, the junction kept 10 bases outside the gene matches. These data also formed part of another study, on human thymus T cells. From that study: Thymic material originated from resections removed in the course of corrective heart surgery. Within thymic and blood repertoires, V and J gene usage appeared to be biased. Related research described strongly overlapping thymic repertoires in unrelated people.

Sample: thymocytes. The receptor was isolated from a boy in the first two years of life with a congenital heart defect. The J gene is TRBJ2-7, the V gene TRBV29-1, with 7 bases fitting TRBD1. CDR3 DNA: TGCAGCGTTGAATTCGATGGGACAGCCGGCTCCTACGAGCAGTACTTC. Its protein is CSVEFDGTAGSYEQYF.